This T cell receptor (beta chain) was documented in a study of blood T cell repertoires in COVID-19. Looking at the study overall: Some COVID-19 samples were acute and others convalescent; all came from the United States, Italy and Spain. Nucleic acid was either cDNA or gDNA, and it came from T cells, B-cell-depleted T cells, or PBMCs.

Per the original data handling: From reference gene primer amplification, estimates of nucleated cell counts were derived. Clones were read by immunoSEQ multiplex PCR, and TCRdb kept only the in-frame ones, dropping some. The V and J calls and clone size come from that table; D and trimming were worked out from the DNA. Among 300,000 to 400,000 clones listed, about 90% were seen once. V lost 5 bases, J lost 2 bases, and 15 bases lay in between. The CDR3 is 15 amino acids. Germline assignment: CDR1 MDHEN and CDR2 SYDVKM. Enrollment of patients from Seattle took place during active infection, with longitudinal follow-up.

The clonotype was recovered from a woman aged 25 to 39 with COVID-19, enrolled during active disease. The rearrangement links TRBV28 to TRBJ1-2; perhaps TRBD1 as D (6 bases). The sequenced sample consisted of peripheral blood. The CDR3 bases are TGTGCCAGCAGTCCCGGGACACGAGAGAACTATGGCTACACCTTC. Amino acids: CASSPGTRENYGYTF.